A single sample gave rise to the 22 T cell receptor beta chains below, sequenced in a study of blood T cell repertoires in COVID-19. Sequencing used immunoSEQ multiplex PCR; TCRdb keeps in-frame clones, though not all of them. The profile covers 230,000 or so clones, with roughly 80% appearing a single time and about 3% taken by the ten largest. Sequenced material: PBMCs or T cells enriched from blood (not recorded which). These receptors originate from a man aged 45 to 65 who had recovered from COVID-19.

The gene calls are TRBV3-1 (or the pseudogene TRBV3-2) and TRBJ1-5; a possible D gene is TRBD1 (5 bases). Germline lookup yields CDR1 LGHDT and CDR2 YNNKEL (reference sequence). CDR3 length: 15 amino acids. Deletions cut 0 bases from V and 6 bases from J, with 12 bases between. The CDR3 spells CASSQDRYQGQPQHF. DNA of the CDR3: TGTGCCAGCAGCCAAGATCGGTATCAGGGTCAGCCCCAGCATTTT.

CDR3 protein: CASSPQTGLLMNTEAFF. The CDR3 region has the DNA TGTGCCAGTAGTCCCCAGACAGGCCTACTAATGAACACTGAAGCTTTCTTT. The V gene is TRBV19, the J gene TRBJ1-1; a weak D match, TRBD1 (6 bases). Trimming removed 5 bases at V and 0 bases at J, with 19 bases between. This CDR3 is built from 17 residues. Per germline, CDR1 LNHDA and CDR2 SQIVND (reference sequence).

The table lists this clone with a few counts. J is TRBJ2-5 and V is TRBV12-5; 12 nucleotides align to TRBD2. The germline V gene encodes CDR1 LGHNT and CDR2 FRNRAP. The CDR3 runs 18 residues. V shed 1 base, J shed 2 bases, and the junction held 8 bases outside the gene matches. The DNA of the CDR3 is TGTGCTAGTGGTTTGGAAGGACTAGCGGGGCGTTTACAAGAGACCCAGTACTTC. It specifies CASGLEGLAGRLQETQYF.

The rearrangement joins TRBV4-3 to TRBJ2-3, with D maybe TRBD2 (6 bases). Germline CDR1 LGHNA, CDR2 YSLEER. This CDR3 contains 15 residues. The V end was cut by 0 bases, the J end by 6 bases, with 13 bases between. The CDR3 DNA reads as TGCGCCAGCAGCCAAGAGTTAGCGGTGCGGGATACGCAGTATTTT. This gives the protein CASSQELAVRDTQYF.

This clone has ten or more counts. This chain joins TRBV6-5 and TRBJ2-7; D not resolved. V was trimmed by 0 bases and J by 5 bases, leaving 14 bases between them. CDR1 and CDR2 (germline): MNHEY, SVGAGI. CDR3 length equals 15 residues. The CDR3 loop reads CASSYSTPKAHEQYF. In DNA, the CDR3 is TGTGCCAGCAGTTACTCGACTCCCAAGGCCCACGAGCAGTACTTC.

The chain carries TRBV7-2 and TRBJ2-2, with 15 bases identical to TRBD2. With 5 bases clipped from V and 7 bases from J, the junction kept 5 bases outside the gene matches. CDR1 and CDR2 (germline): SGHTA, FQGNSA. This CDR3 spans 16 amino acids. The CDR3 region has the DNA TGTGCCAGCAGCCCTAGGGGACTAGCGGGAGGCGGGGAGCTGTTTTTT. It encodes CASSPRGLAGGGELFF.

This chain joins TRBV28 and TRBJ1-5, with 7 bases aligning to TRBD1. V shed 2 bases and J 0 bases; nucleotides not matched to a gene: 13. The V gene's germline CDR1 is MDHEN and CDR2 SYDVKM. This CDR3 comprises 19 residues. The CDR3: CASSLRLGRGSRSNQPQHF. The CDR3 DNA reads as TGTGCCAGCAGTTTACGGTTGGGCAGGGGGAGTCGTAGCAATCAGCCCCAGCATTTT.

CDR3 bases: TGTGCCAGCAGCTTAGCTAGCGTCGGGACTAGCGGCACAGATACGCAGTATTTT. Translation: CASSLASVGTSGTDTQYF. The J gene is TRBJ2-3, the V gene TRBV7-9; 10 nucleotides match TRBD2. V was pared by 0 bases and J by 1 base, with 7 bases of the junction left unmatched. CDR3 size: 18 residues. Germline V gives CDR1 SEHNR, CDR2 FQNEAQ (reference sequence).

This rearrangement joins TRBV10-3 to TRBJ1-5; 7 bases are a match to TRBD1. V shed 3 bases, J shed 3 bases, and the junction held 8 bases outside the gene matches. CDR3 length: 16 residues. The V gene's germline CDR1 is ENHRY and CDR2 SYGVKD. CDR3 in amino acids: CAISEDPTGNNQPQHF. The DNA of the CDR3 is TGTGCCATCAGTGAAGACCCGACAGGGAACAATCAGCCCCAGCATTTT.

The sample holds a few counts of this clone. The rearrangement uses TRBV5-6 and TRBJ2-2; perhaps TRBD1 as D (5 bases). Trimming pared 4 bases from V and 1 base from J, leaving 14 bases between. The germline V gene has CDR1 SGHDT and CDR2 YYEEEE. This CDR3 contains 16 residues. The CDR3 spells CASSETIGQNTGELFF. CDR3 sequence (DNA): TGTGCCAGCAGCGAAACGATAGGACAGAACACCGGGGAGCTGTTTTTT.

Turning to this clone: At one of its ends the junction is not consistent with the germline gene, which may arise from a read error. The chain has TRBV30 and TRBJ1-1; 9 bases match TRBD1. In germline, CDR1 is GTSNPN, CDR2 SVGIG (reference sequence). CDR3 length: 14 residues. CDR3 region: CAWTLSGTGIRFKF. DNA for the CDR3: TGTGCCTGGACTCTATCCGGGACAGGGATAAGGTTTAAGTTT.

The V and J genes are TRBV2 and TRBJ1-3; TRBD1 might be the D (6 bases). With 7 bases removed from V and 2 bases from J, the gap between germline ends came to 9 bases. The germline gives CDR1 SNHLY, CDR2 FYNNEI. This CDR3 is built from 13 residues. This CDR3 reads CASNPGAGNTIYF. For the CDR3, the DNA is TGTGCCAGCAATCCAGGGGCTGGAAACACCATATATTTT. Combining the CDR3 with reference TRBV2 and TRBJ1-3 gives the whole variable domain EPEVTQTPSHQVTQMGQEVILRCVPISNHLYFYWYRQILGQKVEFLVSFYNNEISEKSEIFDDQFSVERPDGSNFTLKIRSTKLEDSAMYFCASNPGAGNTIYFGEGSWLTVV.

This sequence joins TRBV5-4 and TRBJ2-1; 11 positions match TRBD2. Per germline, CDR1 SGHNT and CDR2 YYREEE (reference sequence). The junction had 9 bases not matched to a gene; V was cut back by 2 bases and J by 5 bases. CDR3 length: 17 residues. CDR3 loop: CASSFRVAGGKNNEQFF. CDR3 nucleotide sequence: TGTGCCAGCAGCTTCAGGGTAGCGGGGGGGAAGAACAATGAGCAGTTCTTC.

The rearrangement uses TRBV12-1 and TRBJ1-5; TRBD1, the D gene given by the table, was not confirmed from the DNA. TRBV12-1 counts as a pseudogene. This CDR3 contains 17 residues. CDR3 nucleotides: TGTGCCAGCAGTTACCCGAGAACCGGGACAGGGTTTCAGCCCCAGCATTTT. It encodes CASSYPRTGTGFQPQHF.

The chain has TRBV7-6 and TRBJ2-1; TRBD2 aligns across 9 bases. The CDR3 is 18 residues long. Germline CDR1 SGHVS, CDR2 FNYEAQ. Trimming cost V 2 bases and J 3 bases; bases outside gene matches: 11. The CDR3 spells CASSLRFVAGEIYNEQFF. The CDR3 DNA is TGTGCCAGCAGCTTACGGTTTGTAGCGGGGGAAATCTACAATGAGCAGTTCTTC. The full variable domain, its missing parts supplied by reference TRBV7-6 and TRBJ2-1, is GAGVSQSPRYKVTKRGQDVALRCDPISGHVSLYWYRQALGQGPEFLTYFNYEAQQDKSGLPNDRFSAERPEGSISTLTIQRTEQRDSAMYRCASSLRFVAGEIYNEQFFGPGTRLTVL.

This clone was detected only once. CDR3: CASSLVRGGEKLFF. For the CDR3, the DNA is TGTGCCAGCAGCTTGGTCAGGGGAGGGGAAAAACTGTTTTTT. The V call is TRBV11-2, the J call TRBJ1-4; tentatively, D is TRBD1 (6 bases). Trimming took off 3 bases at V and 8 bases at J, with 13 bases between the two ends. Per germline, CDR1 SGHAT and CDR2 FQNNGV. This CDR3 region has 14 residues.

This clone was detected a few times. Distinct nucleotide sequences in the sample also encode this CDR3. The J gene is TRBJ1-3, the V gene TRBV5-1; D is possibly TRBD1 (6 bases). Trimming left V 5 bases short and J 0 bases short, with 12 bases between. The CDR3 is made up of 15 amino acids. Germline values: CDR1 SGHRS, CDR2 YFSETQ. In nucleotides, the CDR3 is TGCGCCAGCAGGCCCACAGGGAGCTCTGGAAACACCATATATTTT. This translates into CASRPTGSSGNTIYF.

The DNA for the CDR3 is TGCGCCAGCAGCTTGGCCGCGGTAACTAATGAAAAACTGTTTTTT. Translating it yields CASSLAAVTNEKLFF. The chain employs TRBV5-1 and TRBJ1-4; D is ambiguous. The germline CDR1 and CDR2 sequences are SGHRS and YFSETQ. The CDR3 is made up of 15 amino acids. With 0 bases removed from V and 1 base from J, the gap between germline ends came to 7 bases.

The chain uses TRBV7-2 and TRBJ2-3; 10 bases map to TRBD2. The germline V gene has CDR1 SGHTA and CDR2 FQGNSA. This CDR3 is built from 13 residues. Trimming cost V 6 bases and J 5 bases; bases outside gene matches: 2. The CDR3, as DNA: TGTGCCAGCAGTAGACTAGCGGGAGATACGCAGTATTTT. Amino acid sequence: CASSRLAGDTQYF.

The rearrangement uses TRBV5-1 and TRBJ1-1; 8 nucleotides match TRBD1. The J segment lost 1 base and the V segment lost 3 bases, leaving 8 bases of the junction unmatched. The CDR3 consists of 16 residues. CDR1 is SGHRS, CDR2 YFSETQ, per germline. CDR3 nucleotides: TGCGCCAGCAGCTCCCAAGGACAGGGATCGAACACTGAAGCTTTCTTT. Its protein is CASSSQGQGSNTEAFF.

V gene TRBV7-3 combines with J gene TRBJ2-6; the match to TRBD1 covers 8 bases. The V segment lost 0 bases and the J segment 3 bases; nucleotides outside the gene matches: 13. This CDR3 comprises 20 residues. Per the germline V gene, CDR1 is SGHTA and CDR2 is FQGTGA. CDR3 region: CASSLTYPGQGVGGANVLTF. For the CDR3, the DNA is TGTGCCAGCAGCTTAACTTATCCAGGACAGGGTGTCGGTGGGGCCAACGTCCTGACTTTC. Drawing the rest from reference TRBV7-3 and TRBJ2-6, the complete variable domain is GAGVSQTPSNKVTEKGKYVELRCDPISGHTALYWYRQSLGQGPEFLIYFQGTGAADDSGLPNDRFFAVRPEGSVSTLKIQRTERGDSAVYLCASSLTYPGQGVGGANVLTFGAGSRLTVL.

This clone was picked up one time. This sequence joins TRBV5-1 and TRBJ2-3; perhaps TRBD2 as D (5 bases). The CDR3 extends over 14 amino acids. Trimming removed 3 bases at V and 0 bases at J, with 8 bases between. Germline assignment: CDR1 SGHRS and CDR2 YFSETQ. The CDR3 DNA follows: TGCGCCAGCAGCTCGGGGTGGAGCACAGATACGCAGTATTTT. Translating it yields CASSSGWSTDTQYF.